Listed here are 18 T cell receptor beta chains from one sample, sequenced in a study of T cell responses to AZD1222 COVID-19 vaccine. The assay was immunoSEQ multiplex PCR, and TCRdb's table has in-frame clones only and misses some. The sample lists roughly 190,000 clones; 91% were seen once. The sample consisted of peripheral blood, taken 28 days after the second AZD1222 dose. The receptors originated from an adult who received the AZD1222 COVID-19 vaccine.

The chain is built from TRBV19 and TRBJ1-1, with a weak D call TRBD1 (5 bases). The CDR3 spans 15 residues. Per germline, CDR1 LNHDA and CDR2 SQIVND (reference sequence). Trimming took off 2 bases at V and 1 base at J, with 11 bases between the two ends. The CDR3 sequence: CASSIRWGQNTEAFF. The CDR3 bases are TGTGCCAGTAGTATAAGGTGGGGCCAGAACACTGAAGCTTTCTTT.

The chain uses TRBV9 and TRBJ2-7, with D possibly matching TRBD1 (5 bases). CDR1 is SGDLS and CDR2 is YYNGEE in the germline V gene. The CDR3 length is 13 residues. Trimming removed 3 bases at V and 4 bases at J, with 11 bases between. The CDR3 nucleotides are TGTGCCAGCAGCGCTGGGGCTCAGTACGAGCAGTACTTC. This codes for CASSAGAQYEQYF.

This clone was detected only a few times. The V and J genes are TRBV6-1 and TRBJ1-2; D unresolved. This CDR3 is built from 13 residues. Germline CDR1 and CDR2: MNHNS and SASEGT. V lost 0 bases and J 8 bases, leaving 10 bases between the germline ends. The CDR3 sequence: CASSEASRWGYTF. The CDR3 DNA reads TGTGCCAGCAGTGAAGCTTCCAGGTGGGGCTACACCTTC.

The genes are TRBV10-3 and TRBJ2-1; 9 bases are shared with TRBD2. CDR1 and CDR2 (germline): ENHRY, SYGVKD. V trimming: 2 bases; J trimming: 5 bases; junction bases outside the gene matches: 10. The CDR3 runs to 17 residues. CDR3 bases: TGTGCCATCAGTGAGCCCGCCTTAGCGGGGGTCGACAATGAGCAGTTCTTC. It specifies CAISEPALAGVDNEQFF.

This sequence joins TRBV6-1 and TRBJ1-1; D call uncertain. This CDR3 spans 13 amino acids. Germline V CDR1 and CDR2: MNHNS, SASEGT. The V end lost 1 base, the J end lost 2 bases, and 5 bases lay between the germline ends. The CDR3 spells CASSEDLNTEAFF. The CDR3 DNA reads TGTGCCAGCAGTGAAGACCTCAACACTGAAGCTTTCTTT.

The rearrangement links TRBV19 to TRBJ1-1; maybe TRBD1 (5 bases). The ends were cut back, 4 bases at V and 7 bases at J, with 16 bases in the middle. The CDR3 is made up of 14 amino acids. CDR1 and CDR2 from the germline V gene are LNHDA and SQIVND (reference sequence). CDR3 nucleotides: TGTGCCAGTAGTAGCCTGGGGCCTGGGCTTGAAGCTTTCTTT. Translation gives CASSSLGPGLEAFF. The full variable domain, with the rest looked up from reference TRBV19 and TRBJ1-1, is DGGITQSPKYLFRKEGQNVTLSCEQNLNHDAMYWYRQDPGQGLRLIYYSQIVNDFQKGDIAEGYSVSREKKESFPLTVTSAQKNPTAFYLCASSSLGPGLEAFFGQGTRLTVV.

The chain is built from TRBV18 and TRBJ1-3; 9 bases line up with TRBD1. Trimming took 6 bases from V and 3 from J; bases not matched to a gene: 3. This CDR3 region has 14 residues. Germline CDR1 and CDR2: KGHSH and LQKENI. CDR3 DNA sequence: TGTGCCAGCTCCAAGGACAGGGGTGGAAACACCATATATTTT. Amino acids: CASSKDRGGNTIYF.

The J gene is TRBJ1-2, the V gene TRBV7-9, with TRBD1 as a possible D gene (5 bases). V lost 1 base to trimming and J lost 4 bases, with 10 bases between them. The CDR3 consists of 14 residues. CDR1 SEHNR and CDR2 FQNEAQ come from the germline V gene (reference sequence). CDR3 region: CASSLDEGSYGYTF. DNA of the CDR3: TGTGCCAGCAGCTTAGACGAGGGGTCCTATGGCTACACCTTC.

The table lists this clone with a few counts. The chain combines TRBV5-1 with TRBJ1-2; 7 bases match TRBD1. The CDR3 loop spans 14 amino acids. Trimming took 1 base from V and 4 from J; bases not matched to a gene: 4. Germline loops: CDR1 SGHRS, CDR2 YFSETQ. The CDR3: CASSLTGVGYGYTF. For the CDR3, the DNA is TGCGCCAGCAGCTTGACAGGGGTCGGCTATGGCTACACCTTC.

The chain carries TRBV6-5 and TRBJ2-3; 9 bases agree with TRBD2. V trimming: 7 bases; J trimming: 4 bases; junction bases outside the gene matches: 9. The CDR3 extends over 15 amino acids. In germline, CDR1 is MNHEY, CDR2 SVGAGI. The CDR3 nucleotides are TGTGCCAGCACCTTAGCGGGAGCGGGCGCAGATACGCAGTATTTT. Protein: CASTLAGAGADTQYF.

J is TRBJ1-6 and V is TRBV19; perhaps TRBD1 as D (6 bases). This CDR3 is 16 amino acids long. Trimming pared 6 bases from V and 4 bases from J, leaving 16 bases between. Germline-derived CDR1 and CDR2 are LNHDA and SQIVND (reference sequence). This chain's CDR3 is CASRSGPGTYNSPLHF. The CDR3 nucleotides read TGTGCCAGTAGATCCGGGCCCGGGACATATAATTCACCCCTCCACTTT.

A single count supports this clone. The chain combines TRBV5-4 with TRBJ1-6; D gene ambiguous. This CDR3 contains 13 residues. In germline, CDR1 is SGHNT, CDR2 YYREEE (reference sequence). The V gene lost 4 bases and the J gene lost 10 bases, with 12 bases spanning the gap. The CDR3 sequence: CASSPILGSPLHF. The CDR3 DNA reads as TGTGCCAGCAGCCCTATTCTTGGGTCACCCCTCCACTTT.

V gene TRBV21-1 combines with J gene TRBJ2-2; the table's TRBD1 call for D was not verified on the DNA. TRBV21-1 is shown as a pseudogene. CDR3 length: 15 residues. DNA for the CDR3: TGTGCCAGCAGCCCCCCCGACAGTCACACCGGGGAGCTGTTTTTT. It yields the protein CASSPPDSHTGELFF.

The genes are TRBV1 and TRBJ2-3; TRBD2 is the table's D call, not checked against the DNA. TRBV1 is deemed a pseudogene. The CDR3 totals 18 residues. The DNA for the CDR3 is TGCACCAGCAGCCAAGATCGGGTTAGCGGGAGGTTCACAGATACGCAGTATTTT. Protein product: CTSSQDRVSGRFTDTQYF.

The chain uses TRBV18 and TRBJ2-5, with no clear D. The CDR3 runs 12 residues. Per germline, CDR1 KGHSH and CDR2 LQKENI. The V end lost 5 bases, the J end lost 4 bases, and 8 bases lay between the germline ends. The CDR3 here is CASSTYGETQYF. The CDR3 DNA reads as TGTGCCAGCTCAACATACGGAGAGACCCAGTACTTC.

CDR3: CASSHPTGANYGYTF. The CDR3 DNA follows: TGTGCCAGCAGCCATCCGACAGGGGCTAACTATGGCTACACCTTC. V and J are TRBV3-1 (or the pseudogene TRBV3-2) and TRBJ1-2, with 8 positions matching TRBD1. This CDR3 has 15 residues. J lost 0 bases, V lost 3 bases, and 3 bases had no gene match. Germline lookup yields CDR1 LGHDT and CDR2 YNNKEL (reference sequence).

The J gene is TRBJ1-2, the V gene TRBV27; D might be TRBD1 (5 bases). The V gene's germline CDR1 is MNHEY and CDR2 SMNVEV (reference sequence). CDR3 length: 14 amino acids. Trimming stripped 2 bases from V and 5 bases from J, with 12 bases between. Written as DNA, the CDR3 is TGTGCCAGCAGTTTAAGGGGAGAGAGGTATGGCTACACCTTC. This translates into CASSLRGERYGYTF.

The rearrangement joins TRBV10-2 to TRBJ2-7; TRBD2 aligns across 9 bases. V lost 5 bases, J lost 0 bases, and 11 bases stayed unmatched. This CDR3 has 17 residues. Germline lookup yields CDR1 WSHSY and CDR2 SAAADI. CDR3 loop: CASSIAGALFSSYEQYF. Written as DNA, the CDR3 is TGCGCCAGCAGTATAGCGGGGGCCCTCTTTTCCTCCTACGAGCAGTACTTC.